A single sample gave rise to the 2 T cell receptor beta chains below, sequenced in a study of vaccination and CD4 T cells after COVID-19. Oncomine TCR Beta short-read sequencing was applied to DNA from cultured CD4+ T cells. A single record per CDR3 protein comes from TCRdb applying MiXCR to the PCR reads. The sample has over 10,000 distinct CDR3 sequences; around 61% are singletons. No cognate antigen is known for these TCRs. Treatment: approximately nine-day PBMC culture with coronavirus spike peptide pools or control peptides (ViraFEST assay). What was sequenced was CD4+ T cells from blood, cultured in vitro. These receptors were taken from a human donor who had recovered from COVID-19.

V gene TRBV7-9 combines with J gene TRBJ1-2; 7 positions match TRBD1. This CDR3 is built from 15 residues. V trimming: 5 bases; J trimming: 0 bases; junction bases outside the gene matches: 6. Germline values: CDR1 SEHNR, CDR2 FQNEAQ (reference sequence). The CDR3 coding sequence is TGTGCCAGCAGCCTAACAGGGGTAGCTAACTATGGCTACACCTTC. This codes for CASSLTGVANYGYTF.

This clonotype has only one observation. The chain carries TRBV11-2 and TRBJ1-5; D is unresolved. Germline CDR1 and CDR2: SGHAT and FQNNGV. The CDR3 totals 15 residues. The V end was cut by 4 bases, the J end by 0 bases, with 10 bases between. The CDR3 DNA reads TGTGCCAGCAGCTCAGGTACAGCTAGCAATCAGCCCCAGCATTTT. It specifies CASSSGTASNQPQHF.